The 26 T cell receptor beta chains listed next were all sequenced from one sample in a study of T cells in Graves' hyperthyroidism and ophthalmopathy. RNA transcripts served as the template for amplifying TCR beta CDR3 regions. RT-PCR in the first round (using the HTBI primer set) targeted the TCR CDR3. TCRdb independently ran MiXCR on the multiplex PCR reads; one entry per CDR3 protein. The data hold around 350,000 distinct CDR3 sequences, with approximately 19% observed a single time. The sample was blood. The receptors stem from a woman aged 18-30 years with Graves' hyperthyroidism.

This clonotype was seen at least ten times. The rearrangement links TRBV2 to TRBJ2-5; D call uncertain. CDR1 SNHLY and CDR2 FYNNEI come from the germline V gene. The CDR3 is made up of 14 amino acids. Trimming took 8 bases from V and 5 from J, leaving 18 bases between them. CDR3 region: CASQQIHGGETQYF. CDR3 bases: TGTGCCAGCCAGCAGATTCATGGTGGGGAGACCCAGTACTTC.

The V gene is TRBV7-9, the J gene TRBJ1-1, with D unresolved. The CDR3 totals 13 residues. V gave up 4 bases and J gave up 0 bases, with 6 bases separating them. CDR1 and CDR2 (germline): SEHNR, FQNEAQ (reference sequence). Here the CDR3 reads CASSSFLNTEAFF. As DNA, the CDR3 is TGTGCCAGCAGCTCCTTCCTGAACACTGAAGCTTTCTTT.

The CDR3 here is CASSAIQGANGYTF. The CDR3 DNA reads TGTGCCAGCAGTGCCATACAGGGGGCGAATGGCTACACCTTC. The chain links TRBV28 to TRBJ1-2; 9 bases match TRBD1. From germline, CDR1 is MDHEN and CDR2 SYDVKM. This CDR3 contains 14 residues. The junction had 7 bases not matched to a gene; V was cut back by 5 bases and J by 6 bases.

This clonotype has ten or more counts. One end of the junction fails to match germline, which may point to a read error. The chain links TRBV28 to TRBJ2-7, with D possibly matching TRBD1 (6 bases). Germline CDR1 reads MDHEN; CDR2 reads SYDVKM. The CDR3 is 14 residues long. The CDR3 DNA follows: TGTGTCAGCAGTTCCGAGGGGGTGTCGGACGAGCAGTACTTC. Amino acids: CVSSSEGVSDEQYF.

This clonotype has ten or more counts. The chain employs TRBV6-1 and TRBJ2-7; 9 bases line up with TRBD2. Trimming at V came to 5 bases and at J to 4 bases, leaving 9 bases not matched to a gene. This CDR3 contains 15 residues. Germline CDR1 and CDR2: MNHNS and SASEGT. CDR3 region: CASSQRLAGMYEQYF. For the CDR3, the DNA is TGTGCCAGCAGTCAGCGCCTAGCGGGGATGTACGAGCAGTACTTC.

This clonotype showed up many times. The CDR3 sequence: CATEGDFRETQYF. For the CDR3, the DNA is TGTGCCACAGAGGGAGATTTCCGGGAGACCCAGTACTTC. The chain has TRBV24-1 and TRBJ2-5; TRBD2 is a possible D gene (5 bases). Trimming took off 10 bases at V and 5 bases at J, with 16 bases between the two ends. Germline V gene sequence: CDR1 KGHDR, CDR2 SFDVKD. This CDR3 is 13 amino acids long.

This clonotype was found many times. CDR3 amino acids: CASSNYGYTF. The CDR3 bases are TGTGCCAGCAGTAACTATGGCTACACCTTC. This chain uses TRBV6-1 with TRBJ1-2; D is unclear. Germline V gene data show CDR1 as MNHNS and CDR2 as SASEGT. Trimming cost V 5 bases and J 2 bases, with 0 bases left between them. The CDR3 is 10 amino acids.

This clonotype was counted once. The chain links TRBV5-1 to TRBJ2-7, with a possible D match to TRBD1 (5 bases). This CDR3 region has 14 residues. CDR1 and CDR2 (germline): SGHRS, YFSETQ. V was trimmed by 0 bases and J by 3 bases, leaving 10 bases between them. The CDR3 DNA sequence: TGCGCCAGCAGCTTGGATCAGGGTCTCTACGAGCAGTACTTC. This encodes CASSLDQGLYEQYF.

This clonotype has only a few counts. The J gene is TRBJ2-5, the V gene TRBV30; tentatively, D is TRBD2 (6 bases). Germline CDR1 is GTSNPN and CDR2 is SVGIG (reference sequence). This CDR3 has 13 amino acids. V lost 3 bases to trimming and J lost 7 bases, with 15 bases between them. This chain's CDR3 is CAWSGTPRVTQYF. In DNA, the CDR3 is TGTGCCTGGAGCGGGACTCCGCGTGTGACCCAGTACTTC.

This clonotype came up a few times. The chain couples TRBV5-1 to TRBJ2-5; D gene uncertain. The CDR3 loop spans 15 amino acids. Germline CDR1 is SGHRS and CDR2 is YFSETQ. Trimming removed 0 bases from V and 3 bases from J, with 12 bases in between. The CDR3 loop reads CASSLGVQEEETQYF. The CDR3 DNA is TGCGCCAGCAGCTTGGGGGTTCAGGAAGAAGAGACCCAGTACTTC.

There are many counts of this clonotype. The V and J genes are TRBV18 and TRBJ2-5; D unclear. This CDR3 has 12 residues. Germline V gene data show CDR1 as KGHSH and CDR2 as LQKENI. The ends were cut back, 1 base at V and 7 bases at J, with 7 bases in the middle. The CDR3 loop reads CASSPLGGTQYF. The CDR3 DNA reads TGTGCCAGCTCACCACTTGGCGGGACCCAGTACTTC. Full variable domain (missing parts from reference TRBV18 and TRBJ2-5): NAGVMQNPRHLVRRRGQEARLRCSPMKGHSHVYWYRQLPEEGLKFMVYLQKENIIDESGMPKERFSAEFPKEGPSILRIQQVVRGDSAAYFCASSPLGGTQYFGPGTRLLVL.

This clonotype was seen ten or more times. The chain uses TRBV7-3 and TRBJ1-3; maybe TRBD1 (5 bases). Germline values: CDR1 SGHTA, CDR2 FQGTGA. Trimming removed 0 bases from V and 4 bases from J, with 10 bases in between. This CDR3 region has 15 residues. This CDR3 is CASSLTGGRGNTIYF. CDR3 DNA sequence: TGTGCCAGCAGCTTAACTGGGGGAAGGGGAAACACCATATATTTT.

The table lists this clonotype with many counts. The chain links TRBV11-2 to TRBJ2-7; 10 positions agree with TRBD1. Per the germline V gene, CDR1 is SGHAT and CDR2 is FQNNGV. V was pared by 1 base and J by 10 bases, with 1 base of the junction left unmatched. CDR3 size: 12 residues. The CDR3 region has the DNA TGTGCCAGCAGCTTAGCGACAGGGGGCCAGTACTTC. Protein sequence: CASSLATGGQYF.

At least ten counts were recorded for this clonotype. This rearrangement joins TRBV10-3 to TRBJ2-7, with D perhaps matching TRBD2 (5 bases). The germline gives CDR1 ENHRY, CDR2 SYGVKD. Deletions cut 2 bases from V and 7 bases from J, with 12 bases between. This CDR3 has 13 residues. CDR3 amino acids: CAISEASPREQYF. The CDR3 nucleotides are TGTGCCATCAGTGAGGCTAGCCCAAGAGAGCAGTACTTC.

This clonotype was observed many times. The V and J genes are TRBV20-1 and TRBJ1-3; D not certain. V was trimmed by 1 base and J by 6 bases, leaving 10 bases between them. In germline, CDR1 is DFQATT, CDR2 SNEGSKA (reference sequence). The CDR3 is made up of 13 amino acids. The CDR3 region is CSARAQRLNTIYF. The CDR3 DNA reads as TGCAGTGCTAGAGCCCAGCGTTTAAACACCATATATTTT.

This clonotype was detected ten times or more. The V and J genes are TRBV12-3 or TRBV12-4 and TRBJ1-5, with 8 bases matching TRBD1. V lost 5 bases, J lost 7 bases, and 4 bases stayed unmatched. This CDR3 contains 13 residues. CDR3: CASSVDRDQPQHF. CDR3 coding DNA: TGTGCCAGCAGTGTGGACAGGGACCAGCCCCAGCATTTT.

This clonotype was counted many times. The gene calls are TRBV13 and TRBJ2-7; 11 bases map to TRBD2. This CDR3 region has 15 residues. The J segment lost 1 base and the V segment lost 8 bases, leaving 7 bases of the junction unmatched. Germline CDR1 is PRHDT and CDR2 is FYEKMQ (reference sequence). The CDR3 loop is CASSKGLADSYEQYF. CDR3 bases: TGTGCCAGCTCCAAGGGACTAGCGGATTCCTACGAGCAGTACTTC.

This clonotype was detected only a few times. The chain is built from TRBV5-1 and TRBJ2-2; 12 bases are a match to TRBD2. V was clipped by 4 bases and J by 3 bases; unmatched bases: 4. The germline V gene encodes CDR1 SGHRS and CDR2 YFSETQ. CDR3 length: 16 amino acids. CDR3 in amino acids: CASSPSGGADTGELFF. The CDR3 DNA reads as TGCGCCAGCAGCCCTAGCGGGGGGGCCGACACCGGGGAGCTGTTTTTT.

Points on this clonotype: A read error may explain this, as a much larger clone is one base away. In DNA, the CDR3 is TGCAGTGCCGGTTGGGCGGGGGAGGGAGAGACCCAGGACTTC. Encoded protein: CSAGWAGEGETQDF. V is TRBV20-1 and J is TRBJ2-5; 7 bases are a match to TRBD2. Germline lookup yields CDR1 DFQATT and CDR2 SNEGSKA (reference sequence). This CDR3 region has 14 residues.

The chain carries TRBV6-5 and TRBJ1-2, with D perhaps TRBD1 (6 bases). V was clipped by 4 bases and J by 6 bases, with 18 bases between them. Per germline, CDR1 MNHEY and CDR2 SVGAGI. The CDR3 has 15 residues. CDR3 in amino acids: CASSFLGAGVNGYTF. CDR3 nucleotides: TGTGCCAGCAGTTTTCTCGGGGCAGGGGTTAATGGCTACACCTTC.

Remarks on this clonotype: One end of the junction fails to match germline, which may point to a read error. The rearrangement joins TRBV2 to TRBJ1-5; no reliable D call. Germline loops: CDR1 SNHLY, CDR2 FYNNEI. This CDR3 contains 13 residues. For the CDR3, the DNA is TGTGCCAGCAGTTTCGTACGTCACCAGCCTCAGCATTTT. This codes for CASSFVRHQPQHF.

This clonotype was seen at least ten times. The chain links TRBV6-4 to TRBJ2-6; the D gene is possibly TRBD1 (6 bases). There are 17 residues in the CDR3. Trimming took 2 bases from V and 0 from J, leaving 11 bases between them. CDR1 is MRHNA, CDR2 SNTAGT, per germline. The CDR3, as DNA: TGTGCCAGCAGTGACCTGGACAGCAACTCTGGGGCCAACGTCCTGACTTTC. This sequence encodes CASSDLDSNSGANVLTF.

This clonotype was detected ten times or more. The V gene is TRBV6-1, the J gene TRBJ2-2; D might be TRBD2 (6 bases). Germline values: CDR1 MNHNS, CDR2 SASEGT. V lost 9 bases, J lost 3 bases, and 14 bases lay in between. CDR3 length: 14 residues. The CDR3 DNA sequence: TGTGCCAGTAGGAGGGTTCCTGACACCGGGGAGCTGTTTTTT. Translation: CASRRVPDTGELFF.

There are a few counts of this clonotype. J is TRBJ2-7 and V is TRBV5-6; D ambiguous. The germline V gene encodes CDR1 SGHDT and CDR2 YYEEEE. V gave up 4 bases and J gave up 3 bases, with 17 bases separating them. The CDR3 has 15 residues. The chain's CDR3 is CASSPSPKTHYEQYF. The CDR3 DNA sequence: TGTGCCAGCAGCCCGTCTCCGAAAACCCACTACGAGCAGTACTTC. The whole variable domain, remainder taken from reference TRBV5-6 and TRBJ2-7, is DAGVTQSPTHLIKTRGQQVTLRCSPKSGHDTVSWYQQALGQGPQFIFQYYEEEERQRGNFPDRFSGHQFPNYSSELNVNALLLGDSALYLCASSPSPKTHYEQYFGPGTRLTVT.

This clonotype has a count of ten or more. This chain joins TRBV15 and TRBJ1-5; D is ambiguous. The CDR3 sequence is 13 residues long. Germline values: CDR1 LNHNV, CDR2 YYDKDF (reference sequence). The V gene lost 1 base and the J gene lost 7 bases, with 8 bases spanning the gap. This CDR3 is CATSRGKGQPQHF. DNA for the CDR3: TGTGCCACCAGCAGAGGGAAGGGACAGCCCCAGCATTTT.

The chain combines TRBV2 with TRBJ2-5, with no clear D. Germline V gene sequence: CDR1 SNHLY, CDR2 FYNNEI. The CDR3 totals 12 residues. V was shortened by 5 bases and J by 5 bases, with 9 bases between the two germline ends. The CDR3 region has the DNA TGTGCCAGCAGTTCGGTGGGGGAGACCCAGTACTTC. Its protein is CASSSVGETQYF.